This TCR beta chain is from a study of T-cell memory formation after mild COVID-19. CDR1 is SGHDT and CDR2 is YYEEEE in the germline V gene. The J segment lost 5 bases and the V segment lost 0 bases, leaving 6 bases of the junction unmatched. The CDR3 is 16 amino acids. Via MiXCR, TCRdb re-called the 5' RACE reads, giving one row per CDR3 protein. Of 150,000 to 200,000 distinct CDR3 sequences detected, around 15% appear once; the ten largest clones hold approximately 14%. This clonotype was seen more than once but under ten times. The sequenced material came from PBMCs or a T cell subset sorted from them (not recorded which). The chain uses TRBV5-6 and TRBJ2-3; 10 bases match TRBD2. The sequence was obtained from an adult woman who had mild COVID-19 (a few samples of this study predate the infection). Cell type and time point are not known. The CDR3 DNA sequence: TGTGCCAGCAGCTTGGAGGGACTAGCGTATAAAGATACGCAGTATTTT. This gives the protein CASSLEGLAYKDTQYF.